This T cell receptor (beta chain) was observed in a study of patients and donors after allogeneic stem cell transplantation. V was cut by 5 bases and J by 6 bases, with 20 bases left in between. Germline V gene sequence: CDR1 SGHTA, CDR2 FQGTGA. The CDR3 length is 15 residues. This clonotype was seen many times. From the RT-PCR reads, TCRdb called clonotypes with MiXCR, one entry per CDR3 protein. The data contain approximately 250,000 distinct CDR3 sequences, 11% to 15% of them singletons. The chain carries TRBV7-3 and TRBJ2-7, with D perhaps given as TRBD1 or TRBD2 (6 bases each). Sequenced sample: blood, either unsorted or a sorted T cell fraction (not recorded which). The sequence was collected from a human donor who was either an allogeneic HSCT recipient or a stem cell or donor lymphocyte infusion donor (not recorded which). It is not recorded whose cells these are; they may come from a transplant donor. The DNA for the CDR3 is TGTGCCAGCAGCCCCACCGTTACGGGGGCTGGCGAGCAGTACTTC. Its translation: CASSPTVTGAGEQYF.